This T cell receptor beta chain appears in the sequencing data of a study of blood T cell repertoires in COVID-19. Study details: The United States, Italy and Spain supplied acute and convalescent COVID-19 samples. T cells, B-cell-depleted T cells, or PBMCs supplied cDNA or gDNA.

Study processing details: Quantification of nucleated cells was approximated via reference gene primer amplification. Profiled with immunoSEQ multiplex PCR; TCRdb holds only in-frame clones, not every one. The V and J calls and the clone size are those of that table, but D and trimming were determined from the DNA. The sample consists of 150,000 to 200,000 clones, around 90% of them appearing once. V was cut by 1 base and J by 2 bases, with 6 bases left in between. This CDR3 has 14 residues. Germline lookup yields CDR1 WSHSY and CDR2 SAAADI. V and J are TRBV10-2 and TRBJ1-5; D remains unclear. The sequenced sample was peripheral blood. This TCR came from a human donor in a cohort sampled during active COVID-19. The CDR3 spells CASSEFSGNQPQHF. The CDR3, as DNA: TGCGCCAGCAGTGAGTTTAGTGGCAATCAGCCCCAGCATTTT.